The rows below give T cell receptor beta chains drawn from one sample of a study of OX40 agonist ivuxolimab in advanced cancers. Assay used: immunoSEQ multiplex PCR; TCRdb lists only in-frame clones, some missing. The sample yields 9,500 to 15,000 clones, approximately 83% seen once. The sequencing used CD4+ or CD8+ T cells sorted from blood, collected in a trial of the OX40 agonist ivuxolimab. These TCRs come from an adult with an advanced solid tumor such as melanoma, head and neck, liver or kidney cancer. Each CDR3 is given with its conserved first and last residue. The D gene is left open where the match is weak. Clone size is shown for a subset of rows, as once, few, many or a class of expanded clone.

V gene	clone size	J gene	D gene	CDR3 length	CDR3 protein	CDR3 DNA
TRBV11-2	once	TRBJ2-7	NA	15	CASSLAGVPSYEQYF	TGTGCCAGCAGCTTAGCTGGGGTCCCCTCCTACGAGCAGTACTTC
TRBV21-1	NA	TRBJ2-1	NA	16	CASSNYRAGRSYEQFF	TGTGCCAGCAGCAACTACAGGGCTGGGCGGTCGTATGAGCAGTTCTTC
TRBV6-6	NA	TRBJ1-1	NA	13	CASSTGWGTEAFF	TGTGCCAGCAGTACAGGGTGGGGCACTGAAGCTTTCTTT
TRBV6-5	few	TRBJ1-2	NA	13	CASSYMVGDGYTF	TGTGCCAGCAGTTACATGGTAGGGGATGGCTACACCTTC
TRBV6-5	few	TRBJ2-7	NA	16	CASSYSIWRDAYEQYF	TGTGCCAGCAGTTACTCGATATGGCGGGATGCCTACGAGCAGTACTTC
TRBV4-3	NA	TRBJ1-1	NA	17	CASSQEPPRPLNTEAFF	TGCGCCAGCAGCCAAGAACCACCGAGGCCTCTGAACACTGAAGCTTTCTTT
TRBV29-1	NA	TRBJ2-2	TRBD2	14	CSVEGGGNTGELFF	TGCAGCGTTGAAGGGGGGGGGAACACCGGGGAGCTGTTTTTT
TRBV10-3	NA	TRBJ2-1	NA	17	CAISEATGTLTYNEQFF	TGTGCCATCAGTGAGGCGACCGGGACTCTTACCTACAATGAGCAGTTCTTC
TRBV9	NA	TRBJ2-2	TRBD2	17	CASSVYGSSGGTGELFF	TGTGCCAGCAGCGTATATGGCTCTAGCGGGGGTACCGGGGAGCTGTTTTTT
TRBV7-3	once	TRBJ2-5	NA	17	CASSLAENTVDQETQYF	TGTGCCAGCAGCTTAGCTGAAAACACAGTAGACCAAGAGACCCAGTACTTC
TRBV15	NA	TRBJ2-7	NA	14	CATSLDGQGHEQYF	TGTGCCACCAGCTTAGATGGCCAGGGCCACGAGCAGTACTTC
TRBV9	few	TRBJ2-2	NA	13	CASSVTTLGELFF	TGTGCCAGCAGCGTAACCACTCTGGGGGAGCTGTTTTTT
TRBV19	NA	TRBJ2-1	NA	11	CASSIGHEQFF	TGTGCCAGTAGTATAGGCCATGAGCAGTTCTTC
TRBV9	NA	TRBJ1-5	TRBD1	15	CASSPLDRVGQPQHF	TGTGCCAGCAGCCCCCTCGACAGGGTGGGTCAGCCCCAGCATTTT
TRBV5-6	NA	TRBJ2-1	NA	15	CASSLEQFYYNEQFF	TGTGCCAGCAGCTTGGAACAATTCTACTACAATGAGCAGTTCTTC
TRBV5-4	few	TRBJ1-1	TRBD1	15	CASSREDRVNTEAFF	TGTGCCAGCAGCAGAGAGGACAGGGTGAACACTGAAGCTTTCTTT
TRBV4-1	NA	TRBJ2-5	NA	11	CASTGGQTQYF	TGCGCCAGCACAGGAGGGCAGACCCAGTACTTC
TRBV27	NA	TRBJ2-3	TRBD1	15	CASRRDRFSQDTQYF	TGTGCCAGCAGAAGGGACAGGTTCTCTCAGGATACGCAGTATTTT
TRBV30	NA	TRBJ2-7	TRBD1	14	CAWSAGTGADEQYF	TGTGCCTGGAGTGCCGGGACAGGGGCGGACGAGCAGTACTTC
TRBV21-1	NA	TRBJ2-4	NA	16	CASSKRAARAKNIQYF	TGTGCCAGCAGCAAAAGGGCGGCAAGAGCCAAAAACATTCAGTACTTC
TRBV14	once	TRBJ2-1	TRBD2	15	CASSQASGGYNEQFF	TGTGCCAGCAGCCAAGCTAGCGGGGGATACAATGAGCAGTTCTTC
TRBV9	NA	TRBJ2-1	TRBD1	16	CASSTSGGTGEGEQFF	TGTGCCAGCAGTACCTCTGGGGGGACAGGGGAAGGAGAGCAGTTCTTC
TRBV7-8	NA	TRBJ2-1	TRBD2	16	CASTPRGGAAYNEQFF	TGTGCCAGCACCCCTAGGGGAGGGGCAGCCTACAATGAGCAGTTCTTC
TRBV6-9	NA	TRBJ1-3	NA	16	CASSYSGISTGNTIYF	TGTGCCAGCAGTTACTCGGGGATTAGTACTGGAAACACCATATATTTT
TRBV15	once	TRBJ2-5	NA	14	CATSRERVQETQYF	TGTGCCACCAGCAGAGAGAGGGTCCAAGAGACCCAGTACTTC
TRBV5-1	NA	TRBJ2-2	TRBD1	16	CASSYGTGGRVGELFF	TGCGCCAGCAGCTACGGGACAGGGGGCCGTGTCGGGGAGCTGTTTTTT
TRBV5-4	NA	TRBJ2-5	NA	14	CASSLGRREETQYF	TGTGCCAGCAGCTTGGGTCGGAGGGAAGAGACCCAGTACTTC
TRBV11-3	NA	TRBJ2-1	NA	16	CASSLRQSYNYNEQFF	TGTGCCAGCAGCTTACGGCAGTCATACAACTACAATGAGCAGTTCTTC
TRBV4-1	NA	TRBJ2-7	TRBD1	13	CASSLRQGYEQYF	TGCGCCAGCAGCCTAAGACAGGGCTACGAGCAGTACTTC
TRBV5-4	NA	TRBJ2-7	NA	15	CASSQDVTGFYEQYF	TGCGCCAGCAGCCAAGATGTTACAGGGTTCTACGAGCAGTACTTC
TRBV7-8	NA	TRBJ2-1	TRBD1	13	CASSLVRGPEQFF	TGTGCCAGCAGCTTAGTGAGGGGGCCAGAGCAGTTCTTC
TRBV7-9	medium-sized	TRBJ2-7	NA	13	CASSKGPNYEQYF	TGTGCCAGCAGCAAGGGCCCAAACTACGAGCAGTACTTC
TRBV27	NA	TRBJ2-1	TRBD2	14	CASRRGSSYNEQFF	TGTGCCAGCAGGCGGGGGAGCTCCTACAATGAGCAGTTCTTC
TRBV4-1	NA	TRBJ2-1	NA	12	CASSQDKDEQFF	TGCGCCAGCAGCCAAGATAAGGATGAGCAGTTCTTC
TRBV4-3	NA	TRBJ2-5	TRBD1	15	CASSRRDSSQETQYF	TGCGCCAGCAGCCGCCGGGACAGCTCCCAAGAGACCCAGTACTTC
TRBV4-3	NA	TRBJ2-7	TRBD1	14	CASSQDRGTYEQYF	TGCGCCAGCAGCCAGGACAGGGGAACCTACGAGCAGTACTTC
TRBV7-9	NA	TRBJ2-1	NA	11	CASSFSGSEIF	TGTGCCAGCAGCTTCTCCGGCTCAGAAATCTTC
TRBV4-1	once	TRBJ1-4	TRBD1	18	CASSHWDRTETTNEKLFF	TGCGCCAGCAGCCATTGGGACAGGACCGAAACAACTAATGAAAAACTGTTTTTT
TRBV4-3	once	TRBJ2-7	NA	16	CASSQDRLGTGYEQYF	TGCGCCAGCAGCCAAGATCGGTTGGGTACGGGCTACGAGCAGTACTTC
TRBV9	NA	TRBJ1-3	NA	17	CASSVDKAQNSGNTIYF	TGTGCCAGCAGCGTAGATAAGGCCCAAAACTCTGGAAACACCATATATTTT
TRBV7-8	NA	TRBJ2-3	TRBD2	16	CASSFLAGVGPDTQYF	TGTGCCAGCAGCTTTCTAGCGGGAGTAGGCCCAGATACGCAGTATTTT
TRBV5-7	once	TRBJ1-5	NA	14	CASSQGPGGQPQHF	TGTGCCAGCAGCCAGGGACCGGGGGGACAGCCCCAGCATTTT
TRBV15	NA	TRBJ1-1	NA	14	CATSRTGIPTEAFF	TGTGCCACCAGCAGAACCGGGATCCCCACTGAAGCTTTCTTT
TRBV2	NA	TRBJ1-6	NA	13	CASREGWNSPLHF	TGTGCCAGCCGAGAGGGGTGGAATTCACCCCTCCACTTT
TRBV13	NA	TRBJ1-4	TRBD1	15	CASSSKWTGGEKLFF	TGTGCCAGCAGCTCCAAATGGACAGGGGGGGAAAAACTGTTTTTT
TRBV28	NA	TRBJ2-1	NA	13	CASSLGEGNEQFF	TGTGCCAGCAGTTTGGGTGAGGGGAATGAGCAGTTCTTC
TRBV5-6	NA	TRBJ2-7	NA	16	CASSLGGGGTGYEQYF	TGTGCCAGCAGCTTGGGTGGAGGGGGGACGGGCTACGAGCAGTACTTC
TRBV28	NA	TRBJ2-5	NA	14	CASSFHGVQETQYF	TGTGCCAGCAGTTTCCACGGGGTTCAAGAGACCCAGTACTTC
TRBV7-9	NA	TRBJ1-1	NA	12	CASSSLTGRAFF	TGTGCCAGCAGCTCCCTTACAGGGAGAGCTTTCTTT
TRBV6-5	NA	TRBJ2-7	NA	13	CASSYSGKREQYF	TGTGCCAGCAGTTACTCGGGGAAGCGCGAGCAGTACTTC
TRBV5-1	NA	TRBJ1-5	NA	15	CASSPKGGYNQPQHF	TGCGCCAGCAGCCCAAAAGGGGGGTACAATCAGCCCCAGCATTTT